This TCR beta chain was sequenced during a study of tumor T cells in aggressive B-cell lymphoma. The assay was immunoSEQ multiplex PCR, and TCRdb's table has in-frame clones only and misses some. The table shows about 910 clones, with 80% to 90% occurring only once. The V and J ends lost 4 bases and 3 bases, in that order; junction bases with no gene match: 3. This CDR3 region has 15 residues. CDR1 is SGHAT and CDR2 is FQDESV in the germline V gene (reference sequence). This receptor was taken from an adult with diffuse large B cell lymphoma. Sequenced: tumor tissue. This chain joins TRBV11-1 and TRBJ2-2; 9 bases align to TRBD2. CDR3 amino acids: CASSYSGSHTGELFF. The CDR3 region has the DNA TGTGCCAGCAGCTATAGCGGGAGTCACACCGGGGAGCTGTTTTTT.